The T cell receptor beta chain described here comes from a study of identical twins. TCRdb called the 5' RACE reads again in MiXCR, with one record for every CDR3 protein. The top ten hold approximately 0.52% of the sample, which has around 470,000 distinct CDR3 sequences, over 12% seen once. Notes on the study in general: Among beta out-of-frame sequences, excess sharing between twins appeared weaker. Models predicted less out-of-frame TCR alpha sharing in monozygotic twins than was found.

In the case of this clonotype: Its antigen remains unknown.

The CDR3 is 19 amino acids. Germline CDR1 MNHEY, CDR2 SVGEGT. The trim removed 6 bases at V and 5 bases at J, leaving 20 bases unmatched. These data also formed part of another study, on yellow fever vaccine responses in identical twins.

This sequence joins TRBV6-2 or TRBV6-3 and TRBJ2-7, with 12 bases that match TRBD1. The sequenced material came from CD4+ T cells sorted from blood. The source of this sequence is a woman under 30 in good health. The DNA of the CDR3 is TGTGCCAGCAGGCTAACGCCCGGGACAGGGGGCTTCCTTTCCCACGAGCAGTACTTC. Amino acids: CASRLTPGTGGFLSHEQYF.